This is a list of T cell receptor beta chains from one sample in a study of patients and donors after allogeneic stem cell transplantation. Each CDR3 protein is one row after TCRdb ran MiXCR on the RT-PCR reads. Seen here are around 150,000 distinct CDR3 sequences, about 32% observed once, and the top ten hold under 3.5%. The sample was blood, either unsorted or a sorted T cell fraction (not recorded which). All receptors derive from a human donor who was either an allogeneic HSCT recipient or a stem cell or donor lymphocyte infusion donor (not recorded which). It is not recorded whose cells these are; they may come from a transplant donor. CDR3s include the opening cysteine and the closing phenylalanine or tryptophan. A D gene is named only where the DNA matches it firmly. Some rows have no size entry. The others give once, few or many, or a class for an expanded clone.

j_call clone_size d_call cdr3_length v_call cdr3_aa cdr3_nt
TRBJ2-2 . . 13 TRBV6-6 CASSYWGAGELFF TGTGCCAGCAGTTACTGGGGGGCCGGGGAGCTGTTTTTT
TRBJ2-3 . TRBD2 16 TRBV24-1 CATSESGGGSADTQYF TGTGCCACCAGTGAATCGGGAGGGGGAAGTGCAGATACGCAGTATTTT
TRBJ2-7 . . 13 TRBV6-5 CASSAREAYEQYF TGTGCCAGCAGTGCTAGGGAGGCCTACGAGCAGTACTTC
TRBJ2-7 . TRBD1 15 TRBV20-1 CSARTDRGLPHEQYF TGCAGTGCTAGGACGGACAGGGGGCTCCCTCACGAGCAGTACTTC
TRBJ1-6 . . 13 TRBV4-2 CASSQAHNSPLHF TGTGCCAGCAGCCAAGCCCATAATTCACCCCTCCACTTT
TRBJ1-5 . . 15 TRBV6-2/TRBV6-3 CASSYSGAPLPPQHF TGTGCCAGCAGTTATAGCGGGGCCCCCCTACCGCCCCAGCATTTT
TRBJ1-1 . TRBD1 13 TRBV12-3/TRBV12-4 CASSTGEETEAFF TGTGCCAGCAGCACAGGGGAAGAAACTGAAGCTTTCTTT
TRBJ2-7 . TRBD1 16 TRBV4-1 CASSQDRSGGAYEQYF TGCGCCAGCAGCCAAGATAGGTCAGGGGGCGCCTACGAGCAGTACTTC
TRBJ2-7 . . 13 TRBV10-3 CAISRDLSYEQYF TGTGCCATCAGTCGGGACCTGTCCTACGAGCAGTACTTC
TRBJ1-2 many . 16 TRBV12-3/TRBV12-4 CASSLVSTGPKGGYTF TGTGCCAGCAGTCTAGTCTCGACGGGGCCTAAGGGTGGCTACACCTTC
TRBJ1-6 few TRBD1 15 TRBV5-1 CASSRGGTDNSPLHF TGCGCCAGCAGCCGGGGCGGGACAGACAATTCACCCCTCCACTTT
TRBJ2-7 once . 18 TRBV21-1 CASSKEAGTSGRAYEQYF TGTGCCAGCAGCAAAGAAGCTGGTACTAGCGGGAGAGCCTACGAGCAGTACTTC
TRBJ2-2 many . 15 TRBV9 CASSVGTLNTGELFF TGTGCCAGCAGCGTAGGGACATTGAACACCGGGGAGCTGTTTTTT
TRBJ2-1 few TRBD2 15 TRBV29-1 CSESGLAALYNEQFF TGCAGCGAGTCGGGACTAGCGGCCCTTTACAATGAGCAGTTCTTC
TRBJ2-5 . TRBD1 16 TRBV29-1 CSVEAGTARYQETQYF TGCAGCGTTGAAGCTGGGACAGCCAGGTACCAAGAGACCCAGTACTTC
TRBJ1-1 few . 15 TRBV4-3 CASSRVVGPNTEAFF TGCGCCAGCAGCCGAGTAGTGGGCCCAAACACTGAAGCTTTCTTT
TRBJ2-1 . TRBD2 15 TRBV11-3 CASSSREHVHNEQFF TGTGCCAGCAGCTCGCGGGAGCATGTCCACAATGAGCAGTTCTTC
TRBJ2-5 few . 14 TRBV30 CAWSVWQGQETQYF TGTGCCTGGAGTGTATGGCAGGGCCAAGAGACCCAGTACTTC
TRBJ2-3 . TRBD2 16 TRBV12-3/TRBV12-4 CASSLGLAGGLDTQYF TGTGCCAGCAGTTTAGGGCTAGCGGGAGGCTTAGATACGCAGTATTTT
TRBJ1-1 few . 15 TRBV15 CATSRDRYGNTEAFF TGTGCCACCAGCAGAGATCGGTACGGGAACACTGAAGCTTTCTTT
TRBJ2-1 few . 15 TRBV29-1 CSVEVLDFLGNEQFF TGCAGCGTTGAAGTACTAGATTTTTTGGGCAATGAGCAGTTCTTC
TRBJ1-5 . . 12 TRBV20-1 CSARDSYQPQHF TGCAGTGCTAGGGACAGCTATCAGCCCCAGCATTTT
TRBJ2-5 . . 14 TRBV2 CASSEARGGETQYF TGTGCCAGCAGTGAAGCCAGGGGCGGAGAGACCCAGTACTTC
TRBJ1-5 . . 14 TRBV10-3 CAIRGESSNQPQHF TGTGCCATCAGGGGGGAGAGCAGCAATCAGCCCCAGCATTTT